The next 17 T cell receptor beta chains were all read from a single sample in a study of control samples from healthy donors and cancer patients. The repertoire was sequenced with immunoSEQ multiplex PCR; TCRdb's copy has only in-frame clones and lacks some. Here the sample spans more than 75,000 clones, around three quarters being singletons. The sequencing sample was made of blood. These receptors originate from a woman in her thirties in good health.

V and J are TRBV4-1 and TRBJ1-4; no clear D gene. Trimming left V 0 bases short and J 8 bases short, with 10 bases between. Per the germline V gene, CDR1 is MGHRA and CDR2 is YSYEKL. The CDR3 is 14 residues long. Here the CDR3 DNA reads TGCGCCAGCAGCCAAGATATTAATGGCGAAAAACTGTTTTTT. It is translated as CASSQDINGEKLFF.

The chain couples TRBV30 to TRBJ1-2; possible D gene TRBD1, 6 bases. The CDR3 runs to 12 residues. Trimming left V 1 base short and J 3 bases short, with 6 bases between. The germline V gene has CDR1 GTSNPN and CDR2 SVGIG (reference sequence). The CDR3 coding sequence is TGTGCCTGGAGTGACAGGGACTATGGCTACACCTTC. This encodes CAWSDRDYGYTF.

V gene TRBV18 combines with J gene TRBJ1-1; D not certain. This CDR3 has 14 residues. Per germline, CDR1 KGHSH and CDR2 LQKENI. V was trimmed by 0 bases and J by 1 base, leaving 6 bases between them. The CDR3 sequence is CASSPPQRNTEAFF. The CDR3 bases are TGTGCCAGCTCACCACCACAGAGGAACACTGAAGCTTTCTTT.

This sequence joins TRBV7-8 and TRBJ1-1, with TRBD1 as a possible D gene (5 bases). CDR3 length equals 14 residues. Germline V gene data show CDR1 as SGHVS and CDR2 as FQNEAQ. The V end was cut by 1 base, the J end by 1 base, with 7 bases between. CDR3 nucleotides: TGTGCCAGCAGCTTAGAGAGGGGGAACACTGAAGCTTTCTTT. Its protein is CASSLERGNTEAFF.

V and J are TRBV14 and TRBJ2-7; TRBD2 matches at 8 bases. The germline V gene encodes CDR1 SGHDN and CDR2 FVKESK. The CDR3 spans 19 residues. The trim removed 3 bases at V and 4 bases at J, leaving 20 bases unmatched. CDR3 protein: CASSQHPGLVPSKFYEQYF. CDR3 nucleotide sequence: TGTGCCAGCAGCCAGCACCCGGGACTAGTTCCATCAAAGTTTTACGAGCAGTACTTC.

The rearrangement uses TRBV5-4 and TRBJ1-1, with 7 bases fitting TRBD1. In germline, CDR1 is SGHNT, CDR2 YYREEE (reference sequence). V lost 2 bases and J lost 0; bases outside the gene matches: 4. This CDR3 contains 15 residues. CDR3: CASSFPTGMNTEAFF. In DNA, the CDR3 is TGTGCCAGCAGCTTCCCGACAGGGATGAACACTGAAGCTTTCTTT.

The chain uses TRBV19 and TRBJ1-1, with TRBD1 identical over 11 bases. The CDR3 totals 16 residues. After removal of 3 bases from V and 1 base from J, the junction contained 4 bases not matched to a gene. Germline-derived CDR1 and CDR2 are LNHDA and SQIVND (reference sequence). This chain's CDR3 is CASSIRTGGRNTEAFF. The CDR3 DNA follows: TGTGCCAGTAGTATTAGGACAGGGGGCCGGAACACTGAAGCTTTCTTT.

Remarks on this clone: At one end the junction does not follow the germline gene, possibly because of a read error. The DNA for the CDR3 is TGTGCTAGCAGCTCCGATAACTGGCCCCCGGAGACCCAGTACTTC. Translated: CASSSDNWPPETQYF. The chain recombines TRBV7-7 with TRBJ2-5; D unclear. Germline CDR1 reads SSHAT; CDR2 reads FNYEAQ (reference sequence). This CDR3 region has 15 residues.

The chain combines TRBV10-2 with TRBJ1-1; maybe TRBD1 (6 bases). Trimming took 8 bases from V and 7 from J, leaving 11 bases between them. This CDR3 is built from 11 residues. CDR1 WSHSY and CDR2 SAAADI come from the germline V gene. CDR3 coding DNA: TGCGCCAGCGGGATCAGGGGTGAAGCTTTCTTT. It codes for CASGIRGEAFF.

This chain joins TRBV19 and TRBJ1-2; 8 nucleotides line up with TRBD1. The CDR3 is made up of 12 amino acids. The germline gives CDR1 LNHDA, CDR2 SQIVND (reference sequence). CDR3 sequence reads: CVSGTGPLGYTF. Written as DNA, the CDR3 is TGTGTTTCCGGGACAGGCCCTCTTGGCTACACCTTC.

J is TRBJ2-7 and V is TRBV5-5, with D possibly TRBD2 on 6 matching bases. The germline gives CDR1 SGHKS, CDR2 YYEKEE (reference sequence). V was shortened by 5 bases and J by 2 bases, with 17 bases between the two germline ends. The CDR3 contains 15 residues. As DNA, the CDR3 is TGTGCCAGCAGTTCTAAACCGGGAGCCCCCTACGAGCAGTACTTC. Translating gives CASSSKPGAPYEQYF.

The chain couples TRBV6-5 to TRBJ2-2, with D possibly TRBD1 on 6 matching bases. Germline V gives CDR1 MNHEY, CDR2 SVGAGI. The CDR3 is 14 residues long. Trimming shortened V by 7 bases and J by 2 bases, and 11 bases separated the two germline ends. As DNA, the CDR3 is TGTGCCAGCACCGCAGGGGAAAACACCGGGGAGCTGTTTTTT. It translates to CASTAGENTGELFF.

The V and J genes are TRBV5-8 and TRBJ2-6; no definite D call. V was shortened by 0 bases and J by 0 bases, with 4 bases between the two germline ends. CDR1 SGHTS and CDR2 YDEGEE come from the germline V gene. This CDR3 has 15 residues. The CDR3 protein is CASSLVSSGANVLTF. Here the CDR3 DNA reads TGTGCCAGCAGCTTGGTTAGCTCTGGGGCCAACGTCCTGACTTTC.

This chain joins TRBV3-1 (or the pseudogene TRBV3-2) and TRBJ2-1; 8 bases map to TRBD1. Germline lookup yields CDR1 LGHDT and CDR2 YNNKEL (reference sequence). Trimming at V came to 0 bases and at J to 7 bases, leaving 5 bases not matched to a gene. The CDR3 spans 15 residues. For the CDR3, the DNA is TGTGCCAGCAGCCAAGACTGGGACAGGTCGAATGAGCAGTTCTTC. Its translation is CASSQDWDRSNEQFF.

The genes are TRBV5-1 and TRBJ1-2, with 8 bases identical to TRBD1. The CDR3 is made up of 16 amino acids. After removal of 4 bases from V and 4 bases from J, the junction contained 12 bases not matched to a gene. CDR1 and CDR2 (germline): SGHRS, YFSETQ. The CDR3: CASSVSGDRTLYGYTF. The DNA of the CDR3 is TGCGCCAGCAGCGTATCCGGGGACAGGACCCTCTATGGCTACACCTTC.

To note about this clone: Relative to the germline gene, one junction end is altered; a read error may explain this. The chain carries TRBV7-7 and TRBJ2-5, with 9 positions matching TRBD2. This CDR3 is 16 amino acids long. Looked up from germline, CDR1 is SSHAT and CDR2 is FNYEAQ (reference sequence). The CDR3 sequence: CASSSGARGGLETQYF. DNA of the CDR3: TGTGCTAGCAGCTCTGGCGCGCGGGGGGGCCTAGAGACCCAGTACTTC.

The chain has TRBV19 and TRBJ1-5; 11 bases are a match to TRBD1. The CDR3 extends over 16 amino acids. With 6 bases clipped from V and 6 bases from J, the junction kept 10 bases outside the gene matches. Germline values: CDR1 LNHDA, CDR2 SQIVND (reference sequence). CDR3 region: CASSNGGQGGIQPQHF. For the CDR3, the DNA is TGTGCCAGTAGCAATGGGGGACAGGGGGGAATTCAGCCCCAGCATTTT.